One and the same sample provided the 30 T cell receptor beta chains below, sequenced in a study of shared clonotypes between healthy human individuals. Naive CD8 cells comprised CD45RO-negative, CCR7-positively selected cells, excluding terminally differentiated effector memory CD45RA+ cells. TCRdb keeps only in-frame clones here, not all; method: immunoSEQ multiplex PCR. The repertoire consists of some 2,000,000 clones, with approximately 95% occurring once and the leading ten covering around 1.1%. Source material: naive CD8+ T cells sorted from blood. The receptors here all came from a man aged 18-30 years in good health.

This clone was recorded only once. This chain connects TRBV14 to TRBJ1-2; D gene uncertain. CDR3 length: 14 residues. V gave up 1 base and J gave up 1 base, with 7 bases separating them. Germline values: CDR1 SGHDN, CDR2 FVKESK. Here the CDR3 reads CASSQGLYNYGYTF. The CDR3 nucleotides read TGTGCCAGCAGCCAAGGACTTTATAACTATGGCTACACCTTC. The entire variable domain, with the rest obtained from reference TRBV14 and TRBJ1-2, is as follows: EAGVTQFPSHSVIEKGQTVTLRCDPISGHDNLYWYRRVMGKEIKFLLHFVKESKQDESGMPNNRFLAERTGGTYSTLKVQPAELEDSGVYFCASSQGLYNYGYTFGSGTRLTVV.

This clone has only one observation. The chain is built from TRBV4-1 and TRBJ2-7, with TRBD1 matching over 9 bases. CDR3 length equals 15 residues. Trimming removed 4 bases from V and 0 bases from J; junction bases left unmatched: 4. Germline values: CDR1 MGHRA, CDR2 YSYEKL. CDR3 loop: CASSPAGQGSYEQYF. The CDR3 nucleotides are TGCGCCAGCAGCCCGGCGGGACAGGGCTCCTACGAGCAGTACTTC.

The chain uses TRBV18 and TRBJ1-1, with a weak D call TRBD1 (5 bases). The germline V and J ends were trimmed by 2 bases and 1 base, with 14 bases remaining between them. Per the germline V gene, CDR1 is KGHSH and CDR2 is LQKENI. This CDR3 is 16 amino acids long. CDR3 in amino acids: CASSPGGARENTEAFF. CDR3 nucleotide sequence: TGTGCCAGCTCACCAGGAGGGGCCAGGGAGAACACTGAAGCTTTCTTT. Drawing the rest from reference TRBV18 and TRBJ1-1, the complete variable domain is NAGVMQNPRHLVRRRGQEARLRCSPMKGHSHVYWYRQLPEEGLKFMVYLQKENIIDESGMPKERFSAEFPKEGPSILRIQQVVRGDSAAYFCASSPGGARENTEAFFGQGTRLTVV.

The V call is TRBV28, the J call TRBJ2-1; 12 bases map to TRBD2. The germline V gene encodes CDR1 MDHEN and CDR2 SYDVKM. This CDR3 spans 15 amino acids. With 6 bases clipped from V and 7 bases from J, the junction kept 7 bases outside the gene matches. CDR3 amino acids: CASRAAGLAGNEQFF. In nucleotides, the CDR3 is TGTGCCAGCAGAGCTGCCGGACTAGCGGGGAATGAGCAGTTCTTC.

V and J are TRBV27 and TRBJ1-6; no reliable D call. The CDR3 extends over 17 amino acids. Germline values: CDR1 MNHEY, CDR2 SMNVEV (reference sequence). Trimming pared 0 bases from V and 8 bases from J, leaving 17 bases between. CDR3: CASSLSATPRVYSPLHF. CDR3 DNA: TGTGCCAGCAGTTTATCCGCAACCCCAAGGGTATATTCACCCCTCCACTTT.

V is TRBV10-2 and J is TRBJ2-6; possible D gene TRBD2, 6 bases. Trimming removed 8 bases from V and 2 bases from J, with 10 bases in between. The CDR3 covers 14 residues. Germline CDR1 and CDR2: WSHSY and SAAADI. CDR3 coding DNA: TGCGCCAGCGAAGGGGAGGCTGGGGCCAACGTCCTGACTTTC. Translated, it gives CASEGEAGANVLTF.

The chain uses TRBV5-1 and TRBJ2-3; unclear D gene. This CDR3 is 14 amino acids long. Germline CDR1 and CDR2: SGHRS and YFSETQ. V was trimmed by 1 base and J by 5 bases, leaving 11 bases between them. The CDR3 sequence is CASSLLPMGDTQYF. DNA for the CDR3: TGCGCCAGCAGCTTGCTCCCAATGGGAGATACGCAGTATTTT.

V and J are TRBV11-2 and TRBJ1-5; possible D gene TRBD1, 5 bases. With 3 bases removed from V and 7 bases from J, the gap between germline ends came to 10 bases. Germline assignment: CDR1 SGHAT and CDR2 FQNNGV. The CDR3 covers 13 residues. CDR3 in amino acids: CASSFEEGQPQHF. As DNA, the CDR3 is TGTGCCAGCAGCTTTGAAGAGGGGCAGCCCCAGCATTTT. The variable domain in full, with the rest retrieved from reference TRBV11-2 and TRBJ1-5, is EAGVAQSPRYKIIEKRQSVAFWCNPISGHATLYWYQQILGQGPKLLIQFQNNGVVDDSQLPKDRFSAERLKGVDSTLKIQPAKLEDSAVYLCASSFEEGQPQHFGDGTRLSIL.

A single count supports this clone. The rearrangement uses TRBV11-2 and TRBJ1-1, with D unresolved. The CDR3 length is 16 residues. Germline V gives CDR1 SGHAT, CDR2 FQNNGV. V lost 4 bases, J lost 3 bases, and 18 bases lay in between. The CDR3 region is CASSSLLGRWDTEAFF. The CDR3 nucleotides read TGTGCCAGCAGCTCACTTCTTGGACGGTGGGACACTGAAGCTTTCTTT.

This chain uses TRBV5-6 with TRBJ2-7, with 11 bases matching TRBD2. The CDR3 runs 15 residues. The trim removed 2 bases at V and 6 bases at J, leaving 7 bases unmatched. The germline CDR1 and CDR2 sequences are SGHDT and YYEEEE. This CDR3 is CASSFTLAGGFEQYF. CDR3 DNA: TGTGCCAGCAGCTTCACTTTAGCGGGAGGGTTCGAGCAGTACTTC. The full variable domain, its missing parts supplied by reference TRBV5-6 and TRBJ2-7, is DAGVTQSPTHLIKTRGQQVTLRCSPKSGHDTVSWYQQALGQGPQFIFQYYEEEERQRGNFPDRFSGHQFPNYSSELNVNALLLGDSALYLCASSFTLAGGFEQYFGPGTRLTVT.

The chain is built from TRBV30 and TRBJ2-7; 7 bases fit TRBD1. CDR1 GTSNPN and CDR2 SVGIG come from the germline V gene (reference sequence). The ends lost 4 bases at V and 6 bases at J; junction bases unmatched: 6. CDR3 length: 12 amino acids. This CDR3 is CAWTTTGTEQYF. CDR3 nucleotide sequence: TGTGCCTGGACTACGACAGGGACCGAGCAGTACTTC.

The chain is built from TRBV19 and TRBJ2-1; 7 bases are a match to TRBD2. The V segment lost 0 bases and the J segment 9 bases; nucleotides outside the gene matches: 2. This CDR3 is 13 amino acids long. Germline CDR1 and CDR2: LNHDA and SQIVND (reference sequence). The CDR3 nucleotides read TGTGCCAGTAGTATAGATGGGGAGGGTGAGCAGTTCTTC. Residues: CASSIDGEGEQFF.

This chain links TRBV10-2 with TRBJ2-2, with 10 bases lining up with TRBD1. The CDR3 is 17 amino acids. The trim removed 6 bases at V and 1 base at J, leaving 8 bases unmatched. Looked up from germline, CDR1 is WSHSY and CDR2 is SAAADI. In nucleotides, the CDR3 is TGCGCCAGCAGGGGAGAGACAGGGGGCGAGAACACCGGGGAGCTGTTTTTT. Residues: CASRGETGGENTGELFF.

The chain links TRBV6-1 to TRBJ1-4, with 7 positions matching TRBD1. The V and J ends lost 5 bases and 8 bases, in that order; junction bases with no gene match: 8. Germline lookup yields CDR1 MNHNS and CDR2 SASEGT. This CDR3 has 14 amino acids. CDR3: CASSSRQGREKLFF. CDR3 bases: TGTGCCAGCAGTTCCCGACAGGGTCGCGAAAAACTGTTTTTT.

This chain joins TRBV28 and TRBJ2-7, with D perhaps matching TRBD2 (7 bases). V was pared by 5 bases and J by 6 bases, with 14 bases between. The germline V gene encodes CDR1 MDHEN and CDR2 SYDVKM. The CDR3 sequence is 13 residues long. The CDR3 reads CASSPPGGREQYF. CDR3 bases: TGTGCCAGCAGTCCTCCCGGGGGGCGCGAGCAGTACTTC.

This chain connects TRBV11-2 to TRBJ1-2, with 7 bases matching TRBD1. This CDR3 contains 15 residues. Germline assignment: CDR1 SGHAT and CDR2 FQNNGV. Unmatched junction bases numbered 6, after V lost 1 base and J lost 4 bases. The CDR3 sequence: CASSLGGTAFYGYTF. The CDR3 DNA reads as TGTGCCAGCAGCTTAGGTGGGACAGCTTTCTATGGCTACACCTTC.

J is TRBJ1-4 and V is TRBV4-1; D ambiguous. V was trimmed by 2 bases and J by 8 bases, leaving 9 bases between them. The CDR3 consists of 13 residues. In germline, CDR1 is MGHRA, CDR2 YSYEKL. CDR3 DNA: TGCGCCAGCAGCCAAATCAGAGCAGAAAAACTGTTTTTT. Amino acid sequence: CASSQIRAEKLFF.

Regarding this clone: The same CDR3 can be traced to other DNA sequences in this sample. The rearrangement uses TRBV18 and TRBJ1-3; D is unresolved. Germline assignment: CDR1 KGHSH and CDR2 LQKENI. V lost 3 bases and J 4 bases, leaving 4 bases between the germline ends. The CDR3 sequence is 12 residues long. CDR3 region: CASSPEGNTIYF. CDR3 in DNA: TGTGCCAGCTCACCGGAAGGAAACACCATATATTTT.

The CDR3 region is CASSSTSVVEQFF. CDR3 coding DNA: TGTGCCAGCAGTTCGACTAGTGTAGTTGAGCAGTTCTTC. The rearrangement uses TRBV27 and TRBJ2-1; tentative D call: TRBD2 (6 bases). Trimming took off 4 bases at V and 9 bases at J, with 13 bases between the two ends. This CDR3 contains 13 residues. Germline-derived CDR1 and CDR2 are MNHEY and SMNVEV (reference sequence).

The chain uses TRBV27 and TRBJ1-6; no firm D call. Trimming pared 0 bases from V and 0 bases from J, leaving 9 bases between. Germline V gives CDR1 MNHEY, CDR2 SMNVEV (reference sequence). The CDR3 is 17 residues long. The CDR3 nucleotides are TGTGCCAGCAGTTTATCAATGACCAGCTCCTATAATTCACCCCTCCACTTT. It translates to CASSLSMTSSYNSPLHF.

The V gene is TRBV6-1, the J gene TRBJ2-7, with D unresolved. Trimming left V 3 bases short and J 0 bases short, with 15 bases between. The V gene's germline CDR1 is MNHNS and CDR2 SASEGT. This CDR3 has 16 residues. The DNA of the CDR3 is TGTGCCAGCAGTGATCGATATAGGACGGCCTCCTACGAGCAGTACTTC. It encodes CASSDRYRTASYEQYF.

The rearrangement joins TRBV6-1 to TRBJ2-1; possible D gene TRBD2, 5 bases. CDR1 is MNHNS, CDR2 SASEGT, per germline. V was cut by 4 bases and J by 0 bases, with 13 bases left in between. The CDR3 extends over 16 amino acids. The CDR3 spells CASSGAGLRSYNEQFF. The CDR3 region has the DNA TGTGCCAGCAGTGGGGCCGGACTCCGCTCCTACAATGAGCAGTTCTTC.

V usage is TRBV13 and J usage is TRBJ2-1; TRBD2 agrees at 7 bases. Germline lookup yields CDR1 PRHDT and CDR2 FYEKMQ (reference sequence). Trimming removed 1 base from V and 4 bases from J; junction bases left unmatched: 4. CDR3 length: 15 residues. The chain's CDR3 is CASSLVRGEYNEQFF. The CDR3 DNA sequence: TGTGCCAGCAGCTTAGTTCGGGGGGAATACAATGAGCAGTTCTTC.

This rearrangement joins TRBV29-1 to TRBJ2-5, with D perhaps being TRBD1 or TRBD2 (6 bases each). The CDR3 sequence is 12 residues long. V was trimmed by 4 bases and J by 4 bases, leaving 10 bases between them. Germline assignment: CDR1 SQVTM and CDR2 ANQGSEA. CDR3: CSVGGGGETQYF. In DNA form, the CDR3 reads TGCAGCGTTGGCGGAGGGGGAGAGACCCAGTACTTC.

The chain carries TRBV29-1 and TRBJ2-5; D remains ambiguous. The better agreement between TRBJ2-7 and the DNA end casts doubt on the J call. The germline V gene encodes CDR1 SQVTM and CDR2 ANQGSEA. This CDR3 comprises 12 residues. The CDR3 bases are TGCAGCGTTGAAGATTTGGTCGGCGAGCAGTACTTC. It yields the protein CSVEDLVGEQYF.

This chain links TRBV6-1 with TRBJ2-2; 9 bases agree with TRBD1. CDR3 length: 15 amino acids. The V gene's germline CDR1 is MNHNS and CDR2 SASEGT. V was pared by 6 bases and J by 5 bases, with 7 bases of the junction left unmatched. Here the CDR3 DNA reads TGTGCCAGCAGCCCAAACAGGGGGCGGACCGGGGAGCTGTTTTTT. This encodes CASSPNRGRTGELFF.

The genes are TRBV18 and TRBJ2-5; perhaps D is TRBD1 or TRBD2 (6 bases each). The length of the CDR3 is 14 residues. V was cut by 6 bases and J by 5 bases, with 16 bases left in between. CDR1 is KGHSH and CDR2 is LQKENI in the germline V gene. CDR3 nucleotide sequence: TGTGCCAGCTCCCCGGTGGGGGGCGCGGAGACCCAGTACTTC. The encoded protein is CASSPVGGAETQYF.

This sequence joins TRBV4-1 and TRBJ2-3, with TRBD1 as a possible D gene (5 bases). The length of the CDR3 is 13 residues. Per the germline V gene, CDR1 is MGHRA and CDR2 is YSYEKL. V dropped 2 bases and J dropped 4 bases, with 7 bases sitting between them. The CDR3 spells CASSQQGPDTQYF. The DNA for the CDR3 is TGCGCCAGCAGCCAACAGGGTCCAGATACGCAGTATTTT.

The sample holds one count of this clone. This chain connects TRBV2 to TRBJ1-4; D may be TRBD1 (5 bases). The ends were cut back, 8 bases at V and 8 bases at J, with 15 bases in the middle. CDR1 and CDR2 from the germline V gene are SNHLY and FYNNEI. This CDR3 has 13 amino acids. CDR3 residues: CASAKGYLEKLFF. The CDR3 DNA is TGTGCCAGCGCAAAGGGGTATTTGGAAAAACTGTTTTTT. Drawing the rest from reference TRBV2 and TRBJ1-4, the complete variable domain is EPEVTQTPSHQVTQMGQEVILRCVPISNHLYFYWYRQILGQKVEFLVSFYNNEISEKSEIFDDQFSVERPDGSNFTLKIRSTKLEDSAMYFCASAKGYLEKLFFGSGTQLSVL.

This chain connects TRBV27 to TRBJ1-6; D is ambiguous. The CDR3 covers 17 residues. The ends were cut back, 3 bases at V and 9 bases at J, with 21 bases in the middle. Germline values: CDR1 MNHEY, CDR2 SMNVEV (reference sequence). The CDR3, as DNA: TGTGCCAGCAGTTTTTTAGCAGGACTTGGGGTCGGTTCACCCCTCCACTTT. Translating gives CASSFLAGLGVGSPLHF.